This T cell receptor (beta chain) is from a study of cytomegalovirus exposure and HLA in healthy donors. In regard to this clone: Antigen specificity is unknown.

The PCR was carried out with 60 Vbeta primers and 13 Jbeta primers. Measured with immunoSEQ multiplex PCR; TCRdb has only the in-frame clones, and not every one. The sample lists about 140,000 clones, 65% to 80% occurring once. Study observations and caveats: According to an earlier analysis, most TCR beta V segments yielded productive rearrangements about 90% or about 30% of the time.

The CDR3 has 13 residues. With 5 bases removed from V and 6 bases from J, the gap between germline ends came to 10 bases. Germline-derived CDR1 and CDR2 are LNHDA and SQIVND (reference sequence). The TCR sequence derives from a young woman in good health and CMV-seronegative. This chain links TRBV19 with TRBJ2-2; possibly TRBD1 for D (6 bases). The sample consisted of PBMCs. The CDR3 DNA is TGTGCCAGTAGTTACAGGGTAGCCGGGGAGCTGTTTTTT. It yields the protein CASSYRVAGELFF.